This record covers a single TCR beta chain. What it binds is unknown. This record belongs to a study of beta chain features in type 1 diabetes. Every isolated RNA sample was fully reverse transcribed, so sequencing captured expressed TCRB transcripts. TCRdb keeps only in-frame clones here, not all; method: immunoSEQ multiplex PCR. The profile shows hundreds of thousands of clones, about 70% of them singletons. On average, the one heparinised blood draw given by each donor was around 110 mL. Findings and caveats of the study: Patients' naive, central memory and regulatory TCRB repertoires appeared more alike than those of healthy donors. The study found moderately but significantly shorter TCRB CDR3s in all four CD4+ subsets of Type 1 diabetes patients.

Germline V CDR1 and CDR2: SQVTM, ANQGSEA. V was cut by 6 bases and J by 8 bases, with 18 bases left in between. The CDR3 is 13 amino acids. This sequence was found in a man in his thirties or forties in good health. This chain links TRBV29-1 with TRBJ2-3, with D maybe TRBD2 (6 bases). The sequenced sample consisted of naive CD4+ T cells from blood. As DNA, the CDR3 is TGCAGCGTGACGCATGGGGGAGGTTCTACGCAGTATTTT. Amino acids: CSVTHGGGSTQYF.